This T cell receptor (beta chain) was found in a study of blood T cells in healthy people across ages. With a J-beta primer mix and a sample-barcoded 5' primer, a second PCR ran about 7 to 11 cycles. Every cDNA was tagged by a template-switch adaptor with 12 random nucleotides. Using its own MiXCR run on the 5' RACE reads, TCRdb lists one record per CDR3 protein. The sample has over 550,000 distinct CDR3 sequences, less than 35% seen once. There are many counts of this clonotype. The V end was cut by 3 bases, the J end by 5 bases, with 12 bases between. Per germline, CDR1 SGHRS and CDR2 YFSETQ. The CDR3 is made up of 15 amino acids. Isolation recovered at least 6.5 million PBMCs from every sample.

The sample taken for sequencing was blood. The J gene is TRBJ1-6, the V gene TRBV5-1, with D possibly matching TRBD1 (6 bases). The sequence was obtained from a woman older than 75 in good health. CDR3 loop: CASSSDRFNNSPLHF. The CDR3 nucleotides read TGCGCCAGCAGCTCGGACAGATTCAATAATTCACCCCTCCACTTT.